The rows below give T cell receptor beta chains drawn from one sample of a study of blood T cell repertoires in COVID-19. TCRdb's table, derived via immunoSEQ multiplex PCR, lists solely in-frame clones and lacks some. This table holds about 200,000 clones, about 90% found once. Sequencing input: peripheral blood. The receptors originated from a woman between 65 and 79 years old with acute or convalescent COVID-19. CDR3s include the opening cysteine and the closing phenylalanine or tryptophan. D genes are given only for firm matches. Clone size is stated in some rows and not others, as once, few, many or a class when expanded.

D	V	size	J	DNA	CDR3
TRBD2	TRBV20-1	once	TRBJ2-1	TGCAGTGCTAGTTTGGGAGGGCGTTACAATGAGCAGTTCTTC	CSASLGGRYNEQFF
NA	TRBV2	NA	TRBJ2-2	TGTGCCAGCAGAATCCAACGACAGCCCGGGGAGCTGTTTTTT	CASRIQRQPGELFF
NA	TRBV2	NA	TRBJ1-2	TGTGCCAGCAGTGGGACAGAGAGTAATGGCTACACCTTC	CASSGTESNGYTF
TRBD1	TRBV5-1	NA	TRBJ1-4	TGCGCCAGCTCGACGGACAGGGGGGATGAAAAACTGTTTTTT	CASSTDRGDEKLFF
TRBD2	TRBV7-7	NA	TRBJ2-7	TGTGCTAGCAGCCCTCCGGGCGGGGGGGTTCACGAGCAGTACTTC	CASSPPGGGVHEQYF
NA	TRBV7-2	NA	TRBJ1-1	TGTGCCAGCAGCTTAGTTGGGCAGTTGGTGAACACTGAAGCTTTCTTT	CASSLVGQLVNTEAFF
NA	TRBV5-1	NA	TRBJ2-3	TGCGCCAGCAGCTTGAACAGGGCCGACACAGATACGCAGTATTTT	CASSLNRADTDTQYF
NA	TRBV3-1/TRBV3-2	few	TRBJ1-1	TGTGCCAGCAGCCAAGGACAGATGAACACTGAAGCTTTCTTT	CASSQGQMNTEAFF
TRBD1	TRBV6-2/TRBV6-3	NA	TRBJ1-3	TGTGCCAGCAGCCGGACGGACAGGGGACGGTACGGAAACACCATATATTTT	CASSRTDRGRYGNTIYF
NA	TRBV7-2	NA	TRBJ2-5	TGTGCCAGCAGCTTTGGGCAGGGGCAAGGGACCCAGTACTTC	CASSFGQGQGTQYF
NA	TRBV27	NA	TRBJ2-1	TGTGCCAGCAGTCTATCAAGGGGGACAATCACCTACAATGAGCAGTTCTTC	CASSLSRGTITYNEQFF
TRBD2	TRBV5-6	NA	TRBJ2-3	TGTGCCAGCAGAAATAGCGGGAGCACAGATACGCAGTATTTT	CASRNSGSTDTQYF
NA	TRBV6-6	NA	TRBJ2-7	TGTGCCAGCAGTTACTGGGGCGCGAGCTACGAGCAGTACTTC	CASSYWGASYEQYF
NA	TRBV5-1	NA	TRBJ1-2	TGCGCCAGCAGCTTGGGGGGAGGAGAGAACTATGGCTACACCTTC	CASSLGGGENYGYTF
NA	TRBV3-1/TRBV3-2	NA	TRBJ2-3	TGTGCCAGCAGCCAGACTAGTAGCACAGATACGCAGTATTTT	CASSQTSSTDTQYF
NA	TRBV12-3/TRBV12-4	NA	TRBJ1-2	TGTGCCAGCAACCGGGGAGGAGACTATGGCTACACCTTC	CASNRGGDYGYTF
NA	TRBV2	NA	TRBJ1-1	TGTGCCAGCAGTGAAGAGGCATTGGGACTATCGACTGAAGCTTTCTTT	CASSEEALGLSTEAFF
NA	TRBV21-1	NA	TRBJ1-5	TGTGCCAGCAGCAAAGCCAGCGTTAGCAATCAGCCCCAGCATTTT	CASSKASVSNQPQHF
TRBD2	TRBV9	NA	TRBJ2-5	TGTGCCAGCAGCGTGGGAGGGGCACGTGAGACCCAGTACTTC	CASSVGGARETQYF
NA	TRBV19	few	TRBJ1-3	TGTGCCACCTCAGGAATCTCTGGAAACACCATATATTTT	CATSGISGNTIYF
NA	TRBV5-1	NA	TRBJ1-1	TGCGCCAGCAGCATACAGGGCGGGAACACTGAAGCTTTCTTT	CASSIQGGNTEAFF
TRBD2	TRBV6-2/TRBV6-3	NA	TRBJ2-7	TGTGCCAGCAGTTTCGCCACGAGGACTAGTGCGTACGAGCAGTACTTC	CASSFATRTSAYEQYF
TRBD1	TRBV7-6	few	TRBJ1-4	TGTGCCAGCAGTAAGGACAGGGGGCGCGAAAAACTGTTTTTT	CASSKDRGREKLFF
NA	TRBV5-4	NA	TRBJ1-2	TGTGCCAGCAGCTTGGAACCCAGGTCCTATGGCTACACCTTC	CASSLEPRSYGYTF
NA	TRBV10-3	NA	TRBJ1-5	TGTGCCATAGCACAGGGCATAAGCAATCAGCCCCAGCATTTT	CAIAQGISNQPQHF
NA	TRBV7-9	NA	TRBJ2-2	TGTGCCAGCCAACGCCCCCTCAACAGGGTTGGGAACACCGGGGAGCTGTTTTTT	CASQRPLNRVGNTGELFF
NA	TRBV10-2	NA	TRBJ2-7	TGCGCCAGCAGTGAGACTTCCTACGAGCAGTACTTC	CASSETSYEQYF
NA	TRBV7-8	NA	TRBJ1-2	TGTGCCAGCAGCTTAATGAGGCAAAAGTTCTATGGCTACACCTTC	CASSLMRQKFYGYTF
TRBD2	TRBV7-9	NA	TRBJ2-1	TGTGCCAGCAGCGCCAGGGGACTAGCGGGAGTTTCGTACAATGAGCAGTTCTTC	CASSARGLAGVSYNEQFF
TRBD1	TRBV7-2	NA	TRBJ1-1	TGTGCCAGCAGCCTGGGACAGTTGAACACTGAAGCTTTCTTT	CASSLGQLNTEAFF
TRBD1	TRBV29-1	few	TRBJ1-1	TGCAGCGCTTGGGACAGGGCGAACACTGAAGCTTTCTTT	CSAWDRANTEAFF
NA	TRBV7-6	NA	TRBJ2-1	TGTGCCAGCAGCTTAGGGCAGGGTGGATACAATGAGCAGTTCTTC	CASSLGQGGYNEQFF
NA	TRBV12-3/TRBV12-4	NA	TRBJ2-5	TGTGCCAGCAGCCAGGGATACCAAGAGACCCAGTACTTC	CASSQGYQETQYF
NA	TRBV2	NA	TRBJ1-1	TGTGCCAGCAGCGCCTTGGCGGTGAACACTGAAGCTTTCTTT	CASSALAVNTEAFF
TRBD2	TRBV10-3	NA	TRBJ2-7	TGTGCCATCAGTGAGGGCACTAGCGGGAGGGCCGAGCAGTACTTC	CAISEGTSGRAEQYF
TRBD1	TRBV5-4	few	TRBJ1-1	TGTGCCAGCAGTCACAGGGGGCCGAACACTGAAGCTTTCTTT	CASSHRGPNTEAFF
TRBD1	TRBV7-9	NA	TRBJ1-2	TGTGCCAGCAGCGGATCACAGGGGGCGGCCTATGGCTACACCTTC	CASSGSQGAAYGYTF
TRBD1	TRBV5-6	NA	TRBJ1-1	TGTGCCAGCAGCCCACAGGGGAGGAGCACTGAAGCTTTCTTT	CASSPQGRSTEAFF
TRBD2	TRBV5-4	once	TRBJ2-7	TGTGCCAGCAGCTCCTCCTGGGAGGGTACCTACGAGCAGTACTTC	CASSSSWEGTYEQYF
NA	TRBV6-1	NA	TRBJ1-2	TGTGCCAGCAGTCAAGGCTGGGGACAAATTAACTATGGCTACACCTTC	CASSQGWGQINYGYTF
TRBD1	TRBV7-3	NA	TRBJ1-1	TGTGCCAGCAGCTTAACGGCAGGGGGCGCAACGGAAGCTTTCTTT	CASSLTAGGATEAFF
NA	TRBV28	once	TRBJ1-6	TGTGCCAGCAGTCCTAGACGGAATAATTCACCCCTCCACTTT	CASSPRRNNSPLHF
NA	TRBV7-2	NA	TRBJ1-5	TGTGCCAGCAGCTTAGGTCGCAGGATCTCTAGCAATCAGCCCCAGCATTTT	CASSLGRRISSNQPQHF
TRBD2	TRBV7-3	once	TRBJ2-3	TGTGCCAGCAGCTTAGGACTAGCTTCCGATACGCAGTATTTT	CASSLGLASDTQYF
NA	TRBV5-1	NA	TRBJ2-5	TGCGCCAGCAGCGAAGGTGGTTGGGGCGAGACCCAGTACTTC	CASSEGGWGETQYF
TRBD2	TRBV5-1	NA	TRBJ2-2	TGCGCCAGCAGCGCCGGGGGGGCGAGCGGGGAGCTGTTTTTT	CASSAGGASGELFF
NA	TRBV6-5	NA	TRBJ1-1	TGTGCCACACAGACACGGTTCATGAACACTGAAGCTTTCTTT	CATQTRFMNTEAFF
NA	TRBV9	few	TRBJ1-4	TGTGCCAGCAGCGTAGGGGTTCGGGAGGGCGAAAAACTGTTTTTT	CASSVGVREGEKLFF
TRBD1	TRBV24-1	NA	TRBJ2-2	TGTGCCACCACCCGGACAGGGGACACCGGGGAGCTGTTTTTT	CATTRTGDTGELFF
NA	TRBV4-2	NA	TRBJ2-7	TGTGCCAGCAGCCAATCCCCGAGTACCTACGAGCAGTACTTC	CASSQSPSTYEQYF
NA	TRBV11-2	NA	TRBJ1-6	TGTGCCAGCAGCTTAGCCCTTTATAATTCACCCCTCCACTTT	CASSLALYNSPLHF
NA	TRBV2	NA	TRBJ1-5	TGTGCCAGCAGTGCCGGACTGTTTAGCAATCAGCCCCAGCATTTT	CASSAGLFSNQPQHF